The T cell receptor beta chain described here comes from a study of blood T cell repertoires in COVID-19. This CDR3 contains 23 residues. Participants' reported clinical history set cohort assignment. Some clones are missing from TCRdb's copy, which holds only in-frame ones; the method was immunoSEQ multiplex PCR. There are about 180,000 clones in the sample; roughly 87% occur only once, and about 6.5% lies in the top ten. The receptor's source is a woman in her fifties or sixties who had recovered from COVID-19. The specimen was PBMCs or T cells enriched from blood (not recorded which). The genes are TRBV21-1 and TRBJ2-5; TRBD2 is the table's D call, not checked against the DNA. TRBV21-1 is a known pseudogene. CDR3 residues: CARVLSRTSGTLAPRVPQETQYF. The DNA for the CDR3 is TGTGCCAGGGTCTTATCTCGGACTAGCGGGACCCTAGCTCCCCGAGTTCCTCAAGAGACCCAGTACTTC.